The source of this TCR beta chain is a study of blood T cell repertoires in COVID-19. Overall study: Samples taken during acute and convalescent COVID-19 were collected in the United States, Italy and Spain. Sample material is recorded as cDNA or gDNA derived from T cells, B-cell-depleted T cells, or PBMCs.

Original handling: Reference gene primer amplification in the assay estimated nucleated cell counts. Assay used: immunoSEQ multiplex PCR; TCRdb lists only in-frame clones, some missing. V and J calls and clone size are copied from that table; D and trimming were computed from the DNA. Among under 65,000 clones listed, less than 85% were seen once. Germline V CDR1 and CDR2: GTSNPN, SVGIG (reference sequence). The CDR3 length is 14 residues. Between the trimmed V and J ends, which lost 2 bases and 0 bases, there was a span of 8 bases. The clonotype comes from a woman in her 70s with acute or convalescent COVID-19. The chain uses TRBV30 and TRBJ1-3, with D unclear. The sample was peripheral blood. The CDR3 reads CAWSRAFSGNTIYF. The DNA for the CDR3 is TGTGCCTGGAGTAGAGCGTTCTCTGGAAACACCATATATTTT.